The present T cell receptor beta chain was sequenced within a study of T-cell memory formation after mild COVID-19. The wider study: Clusters of TCRs were largely donor specific. Study-level findings and limits: Second-wave clones peaking on day 37 lacked confirmed SARS-CoV-2 specificity.

This clonotype has a count of ten or more. The antigen remains unidentified. The CDR3 spans 11 residues. Looked up from germline, CDR1 is SEHNR and CDR2 is FQNEAQ (reference sequence). V was clipped by 1 base and J by 10 bases, with 4 bases between them. Using its own MiXCR run on the 5' RACE reads, TCRdb lists one record per CDR3 protein. The table records about 82,000 distinct CDR3 sequences, approximately 13% of them present only once. The sample comprised PBMCs or a T cell subset sorted from them (not recorded which). This chain connects TRBV7-9 to TRBJ2-2; D unresolved. This receptor was identified in an adult woman who had mild COVID-19 (a few samples of this study predate the infection). Cell type and time point are not known. Here the CDR3 DNA reads TGTGCCAGCAGCTTAGAGGAGGAGCTGTTTTTT. This codes for CASSLEEELFF.